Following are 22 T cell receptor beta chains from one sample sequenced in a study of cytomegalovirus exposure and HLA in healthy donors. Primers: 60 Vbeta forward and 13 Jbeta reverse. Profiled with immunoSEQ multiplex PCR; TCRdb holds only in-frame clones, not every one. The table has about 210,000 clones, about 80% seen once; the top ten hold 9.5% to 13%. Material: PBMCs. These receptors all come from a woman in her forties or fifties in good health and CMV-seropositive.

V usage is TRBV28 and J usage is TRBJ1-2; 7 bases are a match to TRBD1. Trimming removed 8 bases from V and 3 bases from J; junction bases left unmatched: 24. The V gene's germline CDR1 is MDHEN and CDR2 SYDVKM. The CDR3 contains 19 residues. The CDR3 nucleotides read TGTGCCAGCCGAACGACGTTTCCTACACACAGGGGACAAGACTATGGCTACACCTTC. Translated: CASRTTFPTHRGQDYGYTF.

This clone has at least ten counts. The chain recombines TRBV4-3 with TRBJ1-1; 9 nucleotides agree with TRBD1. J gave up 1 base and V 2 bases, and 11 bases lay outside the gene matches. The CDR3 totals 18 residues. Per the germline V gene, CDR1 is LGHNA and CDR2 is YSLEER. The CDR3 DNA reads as TGCGCCAGCAGCCAACAACAGGGGGCTGAATTTCGGAACACTGAAGCTTTCTTT. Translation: CASSQQQGAEFRNTEAFF.

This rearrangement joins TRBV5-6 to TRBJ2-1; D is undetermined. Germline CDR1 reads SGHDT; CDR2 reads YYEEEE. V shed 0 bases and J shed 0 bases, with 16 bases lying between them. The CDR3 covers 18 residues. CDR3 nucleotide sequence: TGTGCCAGCAGCTTGGAGGCTAGGAGACTTATCTCCTACAATGAGCAGTTCTTC. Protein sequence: CASSLEARRLISYNEQFF. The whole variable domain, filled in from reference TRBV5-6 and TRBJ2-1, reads DAGVTQSPTHLIKTRGQQVTLRCSPKSGHDTVSWYQQALGQGPQFIFQYYEEEERQRGNFPDRFSGHQFPNYSSELNVNALLLGDSALYLCASSLEARRLISYNEQFFGPGTRLTVL.

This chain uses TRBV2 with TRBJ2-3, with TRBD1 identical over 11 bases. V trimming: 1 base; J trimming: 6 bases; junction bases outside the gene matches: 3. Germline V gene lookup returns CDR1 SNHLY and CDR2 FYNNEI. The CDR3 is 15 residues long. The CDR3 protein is CASSEVWDRGDTQYF. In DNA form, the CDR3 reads TGTGCCAGCAGTGAAGTGTGGGACAGGGGGGATACGCAGTATTTT.

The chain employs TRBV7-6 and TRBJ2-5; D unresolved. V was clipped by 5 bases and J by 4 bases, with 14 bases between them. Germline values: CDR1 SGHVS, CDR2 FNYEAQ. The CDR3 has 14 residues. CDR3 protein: CASSRIQAGETQYF. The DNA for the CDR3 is TGTGCCAGCAGCCGCATTCAGGCAGGAGAGACCCAGTACTTC.

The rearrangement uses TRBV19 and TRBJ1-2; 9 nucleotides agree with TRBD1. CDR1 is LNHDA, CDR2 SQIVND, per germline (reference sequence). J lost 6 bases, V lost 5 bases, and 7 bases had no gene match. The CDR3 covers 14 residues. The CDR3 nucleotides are TGTGCCAGTAGTTTTTGGACAGGGGAGAATGGCTACACCTTC. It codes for CASSFWTGENGYTF.

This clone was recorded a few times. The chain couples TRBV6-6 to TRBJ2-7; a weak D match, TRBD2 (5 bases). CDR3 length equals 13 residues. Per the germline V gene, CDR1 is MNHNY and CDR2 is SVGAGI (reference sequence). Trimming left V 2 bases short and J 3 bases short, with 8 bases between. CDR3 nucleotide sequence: TGTGCCAGCAGTTACGTCGGGGACTACGAGCAGTACTTC. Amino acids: CASSYVGDYEQYF.

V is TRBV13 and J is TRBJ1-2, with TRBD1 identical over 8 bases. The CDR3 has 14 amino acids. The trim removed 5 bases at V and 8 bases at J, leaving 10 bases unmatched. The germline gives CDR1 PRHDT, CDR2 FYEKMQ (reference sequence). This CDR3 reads CASSMDRVMRGYTF. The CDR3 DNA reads TGTGCCAGCAGCATGGACAGGGTGATGAGGGGCTACACCTTC.

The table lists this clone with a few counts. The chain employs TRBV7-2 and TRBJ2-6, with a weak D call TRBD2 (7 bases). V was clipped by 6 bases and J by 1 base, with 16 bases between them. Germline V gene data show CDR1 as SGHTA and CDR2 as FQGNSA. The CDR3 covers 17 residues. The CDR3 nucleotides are TGTGCCAGCAGAAAAGGGGGGGCCGGATCTGGGGCCAACGTCCTGACTTTC. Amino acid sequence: CASRKGGAGSGANVLTF.

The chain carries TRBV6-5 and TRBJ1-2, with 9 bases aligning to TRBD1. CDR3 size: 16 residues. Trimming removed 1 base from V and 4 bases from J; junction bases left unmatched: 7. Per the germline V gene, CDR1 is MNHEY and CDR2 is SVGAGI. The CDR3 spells CASSYLGQGRRYGYTF. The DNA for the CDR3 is TGTGCCAGCAGTTACTTGGGACAGGGTCGCCGCTATGGCTACACCTTC.

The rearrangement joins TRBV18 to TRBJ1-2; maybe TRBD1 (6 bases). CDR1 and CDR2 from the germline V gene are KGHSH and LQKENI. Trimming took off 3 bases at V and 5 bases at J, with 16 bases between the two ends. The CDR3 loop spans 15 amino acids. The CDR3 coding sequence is TGTGCCAGCTCACCTCAAACAGGGTACGGGTATGGCTACACCTTC. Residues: CASSPQTGYGYGYTF.

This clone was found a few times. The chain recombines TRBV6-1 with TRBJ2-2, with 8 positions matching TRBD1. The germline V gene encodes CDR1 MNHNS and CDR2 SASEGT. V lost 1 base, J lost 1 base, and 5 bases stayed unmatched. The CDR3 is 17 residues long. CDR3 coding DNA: TGTGCCAGCAGTGAAGGGGGACAGGAACTGAACACCGGGGAGCTGTTTTTT. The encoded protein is CASSEGGQELNTGELFF.

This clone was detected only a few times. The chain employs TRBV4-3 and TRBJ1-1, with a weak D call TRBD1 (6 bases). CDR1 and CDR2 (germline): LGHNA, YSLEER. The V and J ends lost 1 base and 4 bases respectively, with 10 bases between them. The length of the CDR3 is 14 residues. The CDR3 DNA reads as TGCGCCAGCAGCCAAGTGAACAGGGCCACTGAAGCTTTCTTT. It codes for CASSQVNRATEAFF.

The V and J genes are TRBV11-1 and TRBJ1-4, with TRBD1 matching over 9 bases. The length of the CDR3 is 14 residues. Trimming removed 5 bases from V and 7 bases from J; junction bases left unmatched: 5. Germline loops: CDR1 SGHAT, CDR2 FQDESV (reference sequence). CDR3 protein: CASSQDRGGEKLFF. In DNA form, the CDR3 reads TGTGCCAGCAGCCAGGACAGGGGTGGTGAAAAACTGTTTTTT.

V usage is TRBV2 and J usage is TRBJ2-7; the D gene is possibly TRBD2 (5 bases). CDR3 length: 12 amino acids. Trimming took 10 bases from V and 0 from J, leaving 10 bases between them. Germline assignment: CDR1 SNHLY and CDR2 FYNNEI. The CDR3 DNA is TGTGCCATACTCCGGGGCTCCTACGAGCAGTACTTC. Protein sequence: CAILRGSYEQYF. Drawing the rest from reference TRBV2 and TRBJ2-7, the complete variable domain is EPEVTQTPSHQVTQMGQEVILRCVPISNHLYFYWYRQILGQKVEFLVSFYNNEISEKSEIFDDQFSVERPDGSNFTLKIRSTKLEDSAMYFCAILRGSYEQYFGPGTRLTVT.

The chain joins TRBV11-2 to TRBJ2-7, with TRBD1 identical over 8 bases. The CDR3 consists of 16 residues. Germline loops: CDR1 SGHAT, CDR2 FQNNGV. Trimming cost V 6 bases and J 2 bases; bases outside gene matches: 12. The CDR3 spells CASRRGRDRLAYEQYF. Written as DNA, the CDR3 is TGTGCCAGCAGGCGCGGCCGGGACAGGCTTGCCTACGAGCAGTACTTC.

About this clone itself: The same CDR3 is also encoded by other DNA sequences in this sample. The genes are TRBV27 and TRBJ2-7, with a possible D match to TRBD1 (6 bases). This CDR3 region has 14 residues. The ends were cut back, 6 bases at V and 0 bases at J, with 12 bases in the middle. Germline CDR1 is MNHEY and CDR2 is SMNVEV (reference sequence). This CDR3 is CASSLRDNSYEQYF. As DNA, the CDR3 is TGTGCCAGCAGCCTCCGGGACAACTCCTACGAGCAGTACTTC.

CDR3 sequence (DNA): TGCAGCGTTCCGACTGCCCTAGGGGAAGAGACCCAGTACTTC. It specifies CSVPTALGEETQYF. The chain employs TRBV29-1 and TRBJ2-5; tentatively, D is TRBD1 (5 bases). The CDR3 spans 14 residues. Trimming removed 5 bases at V and 3 bases at J, with 16 bases between. Germline CDR1 and CDR2: SQVTM and ANQGSEA.

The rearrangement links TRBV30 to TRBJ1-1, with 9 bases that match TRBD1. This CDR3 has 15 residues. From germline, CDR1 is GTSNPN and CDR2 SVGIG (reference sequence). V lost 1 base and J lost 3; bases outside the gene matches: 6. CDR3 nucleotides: TGTGCCTGGAGTGGAAACAGGGGGCGTGACACTGAAGCTTTCTTT. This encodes CAWSGNRGRDTEAFF. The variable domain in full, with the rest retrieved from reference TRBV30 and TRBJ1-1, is SQTIHQWPATLVQPVGSPLSLECTVEGTSNPNLYWYRQAAGRGLQLLFYSVGIGQISSEVPQNLSASRPQDRQFILSSKKLLLSDSGFYLCAWSGNRGRDTEAFFGQGTRLTVV.

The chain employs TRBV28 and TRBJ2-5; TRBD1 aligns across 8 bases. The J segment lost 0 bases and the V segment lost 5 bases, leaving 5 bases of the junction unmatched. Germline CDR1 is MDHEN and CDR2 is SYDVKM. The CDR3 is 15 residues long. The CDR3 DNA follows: TGTGCCAGCAGTAGGACAGGGCCGTACCAAGAGACCCAGTACTTC. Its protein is CASSRTGPYQETQYF. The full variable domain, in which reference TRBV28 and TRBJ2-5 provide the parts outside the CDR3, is DVKVTQSSRYLVKRTGEKVFLECVQDMDHENMFWYRQDPGLGLRLIYFSYDVKMKEKGDIPEGYSVSREKKERFSLILESASTNQTSMYLCASSRTGPYQETQYFGPGTRLLVL.

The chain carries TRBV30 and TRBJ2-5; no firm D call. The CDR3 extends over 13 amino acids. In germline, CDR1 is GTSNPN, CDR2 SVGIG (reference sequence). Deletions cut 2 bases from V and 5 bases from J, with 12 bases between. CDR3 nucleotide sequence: TGTGCCTGGAGTAGAGGCGCTGAGGAGACCCAGTACTTC. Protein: CAWSRGAEETQYF.

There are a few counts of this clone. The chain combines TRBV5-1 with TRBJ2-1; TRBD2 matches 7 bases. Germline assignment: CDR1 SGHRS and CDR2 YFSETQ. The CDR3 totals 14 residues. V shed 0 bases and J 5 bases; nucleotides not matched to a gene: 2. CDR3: CASSLGAGDNEQFF. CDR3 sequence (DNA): TGCGCCAGCAGCTTGGGGGCGGGGGACAATGAGCAGTTCTTC.